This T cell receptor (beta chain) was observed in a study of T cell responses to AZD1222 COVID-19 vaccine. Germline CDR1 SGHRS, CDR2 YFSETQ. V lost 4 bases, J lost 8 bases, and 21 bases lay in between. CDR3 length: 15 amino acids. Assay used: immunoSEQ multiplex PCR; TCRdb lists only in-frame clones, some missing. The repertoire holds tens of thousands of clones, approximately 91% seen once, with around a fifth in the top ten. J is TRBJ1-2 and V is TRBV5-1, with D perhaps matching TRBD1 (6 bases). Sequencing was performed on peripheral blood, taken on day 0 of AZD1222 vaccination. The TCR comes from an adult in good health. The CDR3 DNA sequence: TGCGCCAGCAGCACGGACAGCTCGTTGTTTCGCGGCTACACCTTC. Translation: CASSTDSSLFRGYTF.